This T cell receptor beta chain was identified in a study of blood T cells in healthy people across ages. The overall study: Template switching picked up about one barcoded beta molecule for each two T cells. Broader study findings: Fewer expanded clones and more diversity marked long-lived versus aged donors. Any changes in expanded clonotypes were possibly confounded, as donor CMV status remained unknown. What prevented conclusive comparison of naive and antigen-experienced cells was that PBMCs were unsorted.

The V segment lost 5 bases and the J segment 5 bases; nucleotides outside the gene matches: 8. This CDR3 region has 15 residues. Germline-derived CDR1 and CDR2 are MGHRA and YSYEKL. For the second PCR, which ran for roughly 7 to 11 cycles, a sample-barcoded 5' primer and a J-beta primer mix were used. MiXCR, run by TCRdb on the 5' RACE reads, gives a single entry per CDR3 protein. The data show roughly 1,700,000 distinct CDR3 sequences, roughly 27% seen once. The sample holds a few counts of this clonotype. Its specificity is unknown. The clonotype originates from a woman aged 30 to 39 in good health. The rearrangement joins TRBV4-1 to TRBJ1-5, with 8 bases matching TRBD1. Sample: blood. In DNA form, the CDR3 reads TGCGCCAGCAGCGTTAAAGGACAGGGCGATCAGCCCCAGCATTTT. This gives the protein CASSVKGQGDQPQHF.